This T cell receptor (beta chain) was sequenced in a study of T-cell memory formation after mild COVID-19 (dated by TCRdb to about 2021). In the study overall: TCR sequence clusters from the two donors were largely donor specific. The cohort comprised two young, previously healthy adult volunteers, one female and one male. In two donors, T-cell clones that expanded and contracted after mild COVID-19 were tracked by sequencing TCRalpha and TCRbeta repertoires over time. What the study reported, not specific to this receptor: Balanced CD4/CD8 phenotypes were observed for clones contracting from day 15 to 85, whereas a bias towards CD4+ was observed for a second wave of clones expanding from day 15 to 37. The study covered only two mild cases, and larger cohorts including severe cases with pre-infection samples were considered necessary. SARS-CoV-2 specificity of the second-wave clones peaking on day 37 was not confirmed. Some responding clones were detected in pre-infection memory, suggesting pre-existing cross-reactive memory T cells joined the SARS-CoV-2 response. Contracting CD4+ clones were located mainly in the CM and EM memory subsets, whereas CD8+ clones were found to be enriched in EMRA.

Ficoll-Paque density gradient centrifugation was used to isolate PBMCs. The listed sequencing device is Illumina NovaSeq 6000. Using 5'RACE with constant-segment primers, TCRalpha and TCRbeta cDNA libraries were constructed, with sample barcodes and unique molecular identifiers added in the process. RNA was extracted from every sample with Trizol reagent. Library amplification was performed in two PCR steps, and a second sample barcode and Illumina TruSeq adapters were introduced in the second step. The libraries were sequenced on an Illumina NovaSeq using 2 x 150 bp paired-end reads. In the authors' own workflow: The reads were demultiplexed and collapsed into UMI-guided consensus sequences using migec v1.2.7. Using mixcr v2.1.11, UMI consensuses were aligned to TRA and TRB V and J templates and then assembled into clonotypes. Clonotypes were classified as expanded or contracted when called significant by both edgeR and NoisET, with noise models trained on biological replicates. For edgeR calls, a false discovery rate-adjusted p below 0.01 and a log2 fold-change threshold of 1 were applied. PCA with hierarchical clustering of max-normalized trajectories of the 1000 most abundant clonotypes was used as exploratory dynamics analysis. Each responding clone was given a CD4 or CD8 phenotype based on the CD4+ and CD8+ repertoires, which had been sequenced separately. TCRdb itself trimmed the public reads at Q25 with fastp, ran MiXCR and retained productive beta chains. Here each entry gathers all rows of one CDR3 protein and keeps the most common genes and DNA. The V and J calls shown here were made by TCRdb, not taken from the authors' results. This sample lists fewer than 550,000 distinct CDR3 sequences; about 19% were detected once. The top ten clonotypes cover more than 8% of the sample.

From the germline V gene (reference sequence), CDR1 is DFQATT and CDR2 is SNEGSKA. Reading from cysteine to phenylalanine, the CDR3 counts 14 amino acids. The sequence is cut down to CDR3 DNA, 42 bases in frame from base 1. V is trimmed back by 5 bases and J by 4 bases, and the junction contains 11 bases that no gene match accounts for. As regards this clonotype: The clone's antigen remains unknown. No quality values exist for individual bases; no much larger clone is one base distant.

Sequenced: PBMCs or a T cell subset sorted from them (not recorded which). The chain joins TRBV20-1 to TRBJ2-7, with 7 bases aligning to TRBD2. The source of this sequence is an adult woman who had mild COVID-19 (a few samples of this study predate the infection). The sample titles of this study are shuffled in the database, so cell type and time point are left out; the donor was told from shared clones. DNA sequence: TGCAGTGCTCGACTATGGGGGGGAAAATACGAGCAGTACTTC. Translation gives CSARLWGGKYEQYF.